The 2 T cell receptor beta chains given below trace back to one sample, sequenced in a study of T cell repertoires in cytomegalovirus infection (dated by TCRdb to between 2018 and 2021). Their antigen targets remain unknown. Sequencing used an Illumina HiSeq 1500. Clones were called with MiXCR by TCRdb after fastp trimmed the public reads at Q25, and only in-frame beta chains were retained. Each CDR3 protein appears once, grouped with its most common genes and DNA. A total of about 740,000 distinct CDR3 sequences appear in this sample, roughly 36% of them only once. Clones ranked in the top ten supply about 20% of the sample. In the paper's terms, the treatment or condition label means: in vitro stimulation with specific CMV peptide epitopes to enrich CMV-specific T cells. The specimen was cultured PBMCs, collected from culture after CMV antigen stimulation. All receptors derive from a human donor in good health (CMV status not recorded). Some clones in this sample may be carry-over from other donors' samples.

The table lists this clonotype with a few counts. The V and J genes are TRBV7-9 and TRBJ2-5, with 7 bases fitting TRBD1. Germline values: CDR1 SEHNR, CDR2 FQNEAQ (reference sequence). The CDR3 loop spans 15 amino acids. Trimming at V came to 5 bases and at J to 5 bases, leaving 11 bases not matched to a gene. This chain's CDR3 is CASSPGLTGMETQYF. CDR3 DNA: TGTGCCAGCAGCCCTGGCCTGACAGGGATGGAGACCCAGTACTTC.

In its sample, this clonotype was seen a few times. The rearrangement links TRBV20-1 to TRBJ1-6, with 9 positions matching TRBD1. V lost 7 bases, J lost 3 bases, and 4 bases stayed unmatched. Germline-derived CDR1 and CDR2 are DFQATT and SNEGSKA (reference sequence). This CDR3 spans 14 amino acids. CDR3 region: CSEDRGDYNSPLHF. For the CDR3, the DNA is TGCAGTGAGGACAGGGGAGACTATAATTCACCCCTCCACTTT.